The clone carrying this T cell receptor (beta chain) has a handful of counts. Its antigen is not known. Germline V gives CDR1 SGHVS, CDR2 FNYEAQ. This CDR3 contains 13 residues. V was clipped by 0 bases and J by 5 bases, with 7 bases between them. Sequenced with the Oncomine TCR Beta short-read assay was DNA taken from cultured CD4+ T cells. TCRdb re-analysed the PCR reads in MiXCR, keeping a single row per CDR3 protein. In the table there are 7,000 or so distinct CDR3 sequences, 35% to 45% of which are singletons. These data are taken from a study of vaccination and CD4 T cells after COVID-19. Study information: Samples taken post-COVID came a median around 100 days after diagnosis, ranging from 35 to 161.

Treatment described: 10-day PBMC culture with coronavirus spike peptide pools or control peptides (ViraFEST assay). Ahead of the COVID-19 pandemic (2011-2018), the CD4+ T cells of the unexposed donor were collected. V usage is TRBV7-6 and J usage is TRBJ1-1; D is undetermined. The clonotype originates from a human donor in good health. Specimen: CD4+ T cells from blood, cultured in vitro. The CDR3 nucleotides read TGTGCCAGCAGCTTAGCGGTAGGGACTGAAGCTTTCTTT. Translating gives CASSLAVGTEAFF.